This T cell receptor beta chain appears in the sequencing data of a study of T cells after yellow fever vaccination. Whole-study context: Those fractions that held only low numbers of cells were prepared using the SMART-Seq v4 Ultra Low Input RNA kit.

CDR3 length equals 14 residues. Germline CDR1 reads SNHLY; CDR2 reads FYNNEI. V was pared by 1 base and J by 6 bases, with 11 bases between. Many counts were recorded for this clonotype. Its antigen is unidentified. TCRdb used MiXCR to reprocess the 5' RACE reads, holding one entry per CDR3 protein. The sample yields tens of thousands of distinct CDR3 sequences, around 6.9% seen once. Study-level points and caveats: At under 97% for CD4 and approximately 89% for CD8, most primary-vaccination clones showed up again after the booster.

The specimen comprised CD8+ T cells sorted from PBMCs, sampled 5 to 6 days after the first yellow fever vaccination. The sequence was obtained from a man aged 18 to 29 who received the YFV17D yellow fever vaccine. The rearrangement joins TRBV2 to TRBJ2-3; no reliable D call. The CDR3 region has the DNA TGTGCCAGCAGTGAAGTGGCCTCCTCGGATACGCAGTATTTT. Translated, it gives CASSEVASSDTQYF.